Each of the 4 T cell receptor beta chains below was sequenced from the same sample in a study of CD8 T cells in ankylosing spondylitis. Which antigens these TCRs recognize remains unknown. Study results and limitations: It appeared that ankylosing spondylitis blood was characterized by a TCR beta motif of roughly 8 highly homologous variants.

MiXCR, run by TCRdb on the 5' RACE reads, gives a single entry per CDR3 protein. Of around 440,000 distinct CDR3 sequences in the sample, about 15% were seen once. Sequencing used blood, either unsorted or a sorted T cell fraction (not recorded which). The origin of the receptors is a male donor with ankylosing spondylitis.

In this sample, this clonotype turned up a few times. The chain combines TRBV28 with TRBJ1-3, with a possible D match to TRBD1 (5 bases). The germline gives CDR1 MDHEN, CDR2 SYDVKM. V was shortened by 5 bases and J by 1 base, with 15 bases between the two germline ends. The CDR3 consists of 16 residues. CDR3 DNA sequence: TGTGCCAGCAGTCACCCGGGGCAGTTGTCTGGAAACACCATATATTTT. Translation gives CASSHPGQLSGNTIYF.

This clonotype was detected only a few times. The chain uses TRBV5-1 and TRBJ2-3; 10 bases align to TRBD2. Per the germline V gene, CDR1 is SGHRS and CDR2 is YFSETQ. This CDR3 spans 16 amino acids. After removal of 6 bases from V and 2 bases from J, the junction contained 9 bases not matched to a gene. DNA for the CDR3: TGCGCCAGCACCGCATTAGCGGGAGGACCCACAGATACGCAGTATTTT. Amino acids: CASTALAGGPTDTQYF.

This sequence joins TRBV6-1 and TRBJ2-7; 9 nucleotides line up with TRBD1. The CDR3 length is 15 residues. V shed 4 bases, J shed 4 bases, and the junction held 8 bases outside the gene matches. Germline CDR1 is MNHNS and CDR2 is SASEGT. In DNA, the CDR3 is TGTGCCAGCAGTGGCAAAGGGACAGGGCGATACGAGCAGTACTTC. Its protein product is CASSGKGTGRYEQYF.

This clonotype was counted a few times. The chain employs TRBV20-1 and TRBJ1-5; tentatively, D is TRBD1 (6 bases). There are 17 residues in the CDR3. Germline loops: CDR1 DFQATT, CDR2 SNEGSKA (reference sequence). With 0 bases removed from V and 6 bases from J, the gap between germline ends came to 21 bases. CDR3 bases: TGCAGTGCTAGAGATCGATGGCGGACAGCGTATCTTCAGCCCCAGCATTTT. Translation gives CSARDRWRTAYLQPQHF.